The 10 T cell receptor beta chains reported below all come from one sample, sequenced in a study of blood T cell repertoires in COVID-19. The data were produced by immunoSEQ multiplex PCR, yet TCRdb's version contains in-frame clones alone and is incomplete. The sample carries some 390,000 clones, about 90% recorded once. Sample: peripheral blood. Source of these receptors: a woman aged 60 to 75 with COVID-19, enrolled during active disease.

The chain is built from TRBV2 and TRBJ1-3; 7 bases are a match to TRBD1. The CDR3 consists of 15 residues. The J segment lost 4 bases and the V segment lost 6 bases, leaving 9 bases of the junction unmatched. The germline V gene has CDR1 SNHLY and CDR2 FYNNEI. The CDR3 DNA is TGTGCCAGCAGGGTACAGGGGACGGAGGGAAACACCATATATTTT. Its translation: CASRVQGTEGNTIYF.

This sequence joins TRBV21-1 and TRBJ1-5. TRBV21-1 is a recognized pseudogene. The CDR3 consists of 14 residues. The CDR3 DNA is TGTGCCAGCAGCAAAAGGAGTAGCAATCAGCCCCAGCATTTT. Protein: CASSKRSSNQPQHF.

The chain recombines TRBV4-1 with TRBJ1-1; D perhaps matches TRBD1 (6 bases). CDR3 size: 17 residues. Germline values: CDR1 MGHRA, CDR2 YSYEKL. Deletions cut 0 bases from V and 2 bases from J, with 16 bases between. The CDR3 loop reads CASSQDDWGHRNTEAFF. The DNA of the CDR3 is TGCGCCAGCAGCCAAGATGATTGGGGGCATAGAAACACTGAAGCTTTCTTT.

The rearrangement uses TRBV19 and TRBJ1-2; tentative D call: TRBD1 (6 bases). The germline V and J ends were trimmed by 1 base and 4 bases, with 22 bases remaining between them. Germline values: CDR1 LNHDA, CDR2 SQIVND (reference sequence). This CDR3 region has 18 residues. CDR3 coding DNA: TGTGCCAGTAGTATAGTCGGCTGGGGGGCGACGGGGGGCTATGGCTACACCTTC. Protein: CASSIVGWGATGGYGYTF. Supplemented by reference TRBV19 and TRBJ1-2, the full variable domain reads DGGITQSPKYLFRKEGQNVTLSCEQNLNHDAMYWYRQDPGQGLRLIYYSQIVNDFQKGDIAEGYSVSREKKESFPLTVTSAQKNPTAFYLCASSIVGWGATGGYGYTFGSGTRLTVV.

V usage is TRBV28 and J usage is TRBJ2-1; D is possibly TRBD2 (6 bases). V was shortened by 5 bases and J by 3 bases, with 14 bases between the two germline ends. Germline CDR1 and CDR2: MDHEN and SYDVKM. The CDR3 runs 15 residues. The CDR3 bases are TGTGCCAGCAGTCGAGGAGGGACTCTCTACAATGAGCAGTTCTTC. Amino acid sequence: CASSRGGTLYNEQFF.

This rearrangement joins TRBV7-6 to TRBJ2-2, with 8 bases that match TRBD1. The junction had 6 bases not matched to a gene; V was cut back by 7 bases and J by 2 bases. CDR3 length: 15 amino acids. CDR1 and CDR2 (germline): SGHVS, FNYEAQ. As DNA, the CDR3 is TGTGCCAGCACCCGGACAGGGCGTAACACCGGGGAGCTGTTTTTT. Protein sequence: CASTRTGRNTGELFF.

The chain recombines TRBV4-1 with TRBJ2-4; 14 bases map to TRBD2. Germline CDR1 MGHRA, CDR2 YSYEKL. V dropped 4 bases and J dropped 13; count of bases not matched to a gene: 6. The CDR3 has 14 residues. CDR3 sequence: CASSLGLAGGVQYF. CDR3 bases: TGCGCCAGCAGCCTCGGACTAGCGGGGGGAGTCCAGTACTTC.

The V and J genes are TRBV5-1 and TRBJ2-7, with D possibly matching TRBD1 (6 bases). Trimming removed 0 bases at V and 1 base at J, with 11 bases between. The CDR3 extends over 15 amino acids. Germline CDR1 and CDR2: SGHRS and YFSETQ. CDR3 amino acids: CASSLAPGVSYEQYF. CDR3 coding DNA: TGCGCCAGCAGCTTGGCCCCAGGGGTGTCCTACGAGCAGTACTTC.

The CDR3 protein is CASSPGGTGKHYGYTF. DNA for the CDR3: TGTGCCAGCAGCCCGGGAGGGACAGGGAAACACTATGGCTACACCTTC. J is TRBJ1-2 and V is TRBV5-4; 9 nucleotides agree with TRBD1. Germline CDR1 reads SGHNT; CDR2 reads YYREEE (reference sequence). V dropped 4 bases and J dropped 3; count of bases not matched to a gene: 10. The CDR3 runs 16 residues.

This clone has only one observation. J is TRBJ2-1 and V is TRBV2; TRBD2 is a possible D gene (6 bases). V shed 8 bases and J shed 2 bases, with 13 bases lying between them. The CDR3 is 14 amino acids. The germline CDR1 and CDR2 sequences are SNHLY and FYNNEI. CDR3 in amino acids: CASGGLLAYNEQFF. In nucleotides, the CDR3 is TGTGCCAGCGGGGGACTGCTCGCCTACAATGAGCAGTTCTTC.